The rows below give T cell receptor beta chains drawn from one sample of a study of blood T cell repertoires in COVID-19. Libraries were prepared by immunoSEQ multiplex PCR; TCRdb keeps only in-frame clonotypes and omits some of them. The sample holds 130,000 to 150,000 clones, less than 90% seen once. Sequencing input: PBMCs or T cells enriched from blood (not recorded which). The receptors stem from a man aged 35 to 55 with acute COVID-19. Each CDR3 is given with its conserved first and last residue. Each record gives: clone size, D gene, CDR3 length, V gene, J gene, CDR3 DNA, CDR3 protein. The D gene is left open where the match is weak. The size field is filled for only some rows; it gives once, few, many or a size class.

-	-	13	TRBV6-6	TRBJ2-1	TGTGCCAGCGTCCTTGGCCCCTACAATGAGCAGTTCTTC	CASVLGPYNEQFF
once	TRBD2	16	TRBV19	TRBJ2-7	TGTGCCAGTAGTAGCCCCGGGACTAGCGGCGCCTACGAGCAGTACTTC	CASSSPGTSGAYEQYF
-	-	17	TRBV28	TRBJ1-5	TGTGCCAGCAGTTTATTTTTCGGGGGTCAGAATAATCAGCCCCAGCATTTT	CASSLFFGGQNNQPQHF
-	TRBD1	13	TRBV2	TRBJ1-1	TGTGCCAGCAGGTACAGGGGGGACCAGGAAGCTTTCTTT	CASRYRGDQEAFF
-	-	11	TRBV9	TRBJ2-5	TGTGCCAGCAGCTCCCCGGGGACCCAGTACTTC	CASSSPGTQYF
-	-	17	TRBV19	TRBJ2-1	TGTGCCAGTAGACCCCTCCCCCTAGCCGCCTCCTACAATGAGCAGTTCTTC	CASRPLPLAASYNEQFF
-	TRBD2	13	TRBV2	TRBJ2-2	TGTGCCAGCAGGTCAGCGGGGACCGGGGAGCTGTTTTTT	CASRSAGTGELFF
-	-	13	TRBV6-5	TRBJ2-7	TGTGCCAGCAGTTGGGCAGGAACCTACGAGCAGTACTTC	CASSWAGTYEQYF
once	-	15	TRBV3-1/TRBV3-2	TRBJ1-3	TGTGCCAGCAGCCAAGATGCGGGGTCTGGAAACACCATATATTTT	CASSQDAGSGNTIYF
-	TRBD1	15	TRBV5-6	TRBJ2-7	TGTGCCAGCAGCTATACACCGGGACAGGGGCTCGAGCAGTACTTC	CASSYTPGQGLEQYF
-	-	14	TRBV5-5	TRBJ1-2	TGTGCCAGCAGCTTGGTAACAGCTGACTATGGCTACACCTTC	CASSLVTADYGYTF
-	TRBD2	15	TRBV11-2	TRBJ2-7	TGTGCCAGCAGCCCAGCTAGCGGTAACTCCTACGAGCAGTACTTC	CASSPASGNSYEQYF
once	TRBD2	13	TRBV7-8	TRBJ2-7	TGTGCCAGCAGCTTGCTAGCGGGAGGGGAGCAGTACTTC	CASSLLAGGEQYF
-	TRBD1	17	TRBV9	TRBJ2-5	TGTGCCAGCAGCTCACAGGACAGGGGGCATTTAGGAGAGACCCAGTACTTC	CASSSQDRGHLGETQYF
-	TRBD2	15	TRBV6-5	TRBJ2-1	TGTGCCAGCAGCTCCGGGACTAGCGGCTACAATGAGCAGTTCTTC	CASSSGTSGYNEQFF
-	-	15	TRBV6-5	TRBJ1-5	TGTGCCAGCAGTTACGGGGGCAGGGAGAATCAGCCCCAGCATTTT	CASSYGGRENQPQHF
-	-	14	TRBV5-4	TRBJ1-1	TGTGCCAGCAGCCCCATGGGGGGAGACACTGAAGCTTTCTTT	CASSPMGGDTEAFF
-	TRBD2	13	TRBV7-9	TRBJ2-1	TGTGCCAGCAGCTTACCCCCCGGGACTAGTATGTTCTTC	CASSLPPGTSMFF
-	TRBD2	17	TRBV27	TRBJ2-7	TGTGCCAGCAGTTTGGTTTCCGGCCGGGGGGGATCCTACGAGCAGTACTTC	CASSLVSGRGGSYEQYF
-	-	15	TRBV18	TRBJ1-4	TGTGCCAGCTCACGATCCGGAGATGCTTATGAAAAACTGTTTTTT	CASSRSGDAYEKLFF
-	TRBD1	16	TRBV7-8	TRBJ1-1	TGTGCCAGCGTCGATCGGACAGGGGCCATGAACACTGAAGCTTTCTTT	CASVDRTGAMNTEAFF
-	-	15	TRBV18	TRBJ2-7	TGTGCCAGCTCACCCCGGGACACCCGCTCCTACGAGCAGTACTTC	CASSPRDTRSYEQYF
-	-	14	TRBV28	TRBJ2-7	TGTGCCAGCAGTTTACAGGCAGATATTTACGAGCAGTACTTC	CASSLQADIYEQYF
few	-	15	TRBV3-1/TRBV3-2	TRBJ1-6	TGTGCCAGCAGCCAAGAGGGGGCCCGGAATTCACCCCTCCACTTT	CASSQEGARNSPLHF
-	-	13	TRBV28	TRBJ2-7	TGTGCCAGCAGTTTATGGACAACCTACGAGCAGTACTTC	CASSLWTTYEQYF
-	-	13	TRBV30	TRBJ2-7	TGTGCCTGGAGTTACGGGGGTTCCTACGAGCAGTACTTC	CAWSYGGSYEQYF
-	-	16	TRBV15	TRBJ2-5	TGTGCCACCAGCAGAGATGATCAGGCCCCAGAAGAGACCCAGTACTTC	CATSRDDQAPEETQYF
once	TRBD1	16	TRBV4-1	TRBJ1-6	TGCGCCAGCAGCCAGTCCGGGACAGGGGTTAATTCACCCCTCCACTTT	CASSQSGTGVNSPLHF
-	TRBD1	14	TRBV7-9	TRBJ2-7	TGTGCCAGCAGCCGGTCGACAGGGGGGAGTGAGCAGTACTTC	CASSRSTGGSEQYF
-	TRBD2	20	TRBV27	TRBJ2-3	TGTGCCAGCAGGCGTCCGGGACTAGCGGGGGACGTCAGAAGGACAGATACGCAGTATTTT	CASRRPGLAGDVRRTDTQYF
-	-	14	TRBV18	TRBJ1-4	TGTGCCAGCTCACCTCCGGCGCGGCGTGAAAAACTGTTTTTT	CASSPPARREKLFF
-	TRBD2	15	TRBV7-2	TRBJ2-1	TGTGCCAGCAGCTTAGATGGCGGGAGGGCCGAGGAGCAGTTCTTC	CASSLDGGRAEEQFF
-	-	14	TRBV24-1	TRBJ1-1	TGTGCCACCAGGGGGGGGACATCGCCCACTGAAGCTTTCTTT	CATRGGTSPTEAFF